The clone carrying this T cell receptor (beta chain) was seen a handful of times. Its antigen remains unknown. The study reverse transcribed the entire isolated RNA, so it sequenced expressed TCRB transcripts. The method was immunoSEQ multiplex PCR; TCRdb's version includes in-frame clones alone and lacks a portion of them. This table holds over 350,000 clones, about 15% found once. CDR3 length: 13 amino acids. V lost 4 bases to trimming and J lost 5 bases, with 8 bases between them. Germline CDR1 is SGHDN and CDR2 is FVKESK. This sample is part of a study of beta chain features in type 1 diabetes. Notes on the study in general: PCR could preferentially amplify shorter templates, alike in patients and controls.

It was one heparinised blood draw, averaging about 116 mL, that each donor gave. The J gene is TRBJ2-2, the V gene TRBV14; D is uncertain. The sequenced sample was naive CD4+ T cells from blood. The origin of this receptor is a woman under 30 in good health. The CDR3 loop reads CASSPRITGELFF. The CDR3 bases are TGTGCCAGCAGCCCCCGTATAACCGGGGAGCTGTTTTTT. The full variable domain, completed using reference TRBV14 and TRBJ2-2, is EAGVTQFPSHSVIEKGQTVTLRCDPISGHDNLYWYRRVMGKEIKFLLHFVKESKQDESGMPNNRFLAERTGGTYSTLKVQPAELEDSGVYFCASSPRITGELFFGEGSRLTVL.